This T cell receptor (beta chain) appears in the sequencing data of a study of T cell responses to AZD1222 COVID-19 vaccine. General study findings and limits: Just 5 to 7 AZD1222 recipients tested seropositive at baseline. Repertoires in all cases were sampled only once the peak T cell response had passed. Two doses of AZD1222 preceded a rise in Spike-specific TCR breadth and depth.

The method was immunoSEQ multiplex PCR; TCRdb's version includes in-frame clones alone and lacks a portion of them. The profile covers some 190,000 clones, with 91% appearing a single time and under 2% taken by the ten largest. V lost 2 bases, J lost 0 bases, and 20 bases lay in between. Germline-derived CDR1 and CDR2 are KGHSH and LQKENI. The CDR3 is 19 amino acids. The analysis combined second doses at about 4 or about 12 weeks. Notes on this clone: No antigen is known for it.

This sequence was found in an adult who received the AZD1222 COVID-19 vaccine. The sample consisted of peripheral blood, taken 28 days after the second AZD1222 dose. The genes are TRBV18 and TRBJ1-5, with a weak D call TRBD1 (5 bases). CDR3 nucleotides: TGTGCCAGCTCACCAACCCGGTCTTTCGGGGGGTATAGCAATCAGCCCCAGCATTTT. It is translated as CASSPTRSFGGYSNQPQHF.